Below, 14 T cell receptor beta chains from the same sample are listed, as sequenced in a study of T cell responses to AZD1222 COVID-19 vaccine. Using immunoSEQ multiplex PCR, the repertoire was profiled, and TCRdb retains in-frame clones only, with some absent. The table records about 100,000 clones, 80% to 90% of them present only once. The specimen was peripheral blood, collected on day 0 of AZD1222 vaccination. Receptors were obtained from an adult in good health.

The gene calls are TRBV11-2 and TRBJ1-1; D is undetermined. Germline loops: CDR1 SGHAT, CDR2 FQNNGV. V lost 3 bases and J lost 5, with 7 bases in between. The CDR3 contains 12 residues. CDR3 sequence: CASSFGVTEAFF. As DNA, the CDR3 is TGTGCCAGCAGCTTTGGGGTTACTGAAGCTTTCTTT.

In its sample, this clone was seen once. This chain connects TRBV15 to TRBJ1-1; no clear D. Germline values: CDR1 LNHNV, CDR2 YYDKDF (reference sequence). The CDR3 length is 14 residues. V shed 0 bases and J shed 0 bases, with 5 bases lying between them. The CDR3 bases are TGTGCCACCAGCAGAGATCAGATGAACACTGAAGCTTTCTTT. Translation: CATSRDQMNTEAFF.

This chain links TRBV27 with TRBJ1-4; D might be TRBD1 (5 bases). The CDR3 is 15 amino acids. Trimming left V 4 bases short and J 8 bases short, with 17 bases between. CDR1 is MNHEY and CDR2 is SMNVEV in the germline V gene (reference sequence). This CDR3 reads CASSYGGSLGEKLFF. In DNA, the CDR3 is TGTGCCAGCAGTTATGGGGGTAGCCTAGGAGAAAAACTGTTTTTT.

Only one count was recorded for this clone. This rearrangement joins TRBV24-1 to TRBJ1-2, with a tentative D call TRBD1 (5 bases). Germline CDR1 and CDR2: KGHDR and SFDVKD. This CDR3 is built from 12 residues. Trimming shortened V by 5 bases and J by 4 bases, and 7 bases separated the two germline ends. The DNA of the CDR3 is TGTGCCACCAGTGGACAGTCCTATGGCTACACCTTC. Translated, it gives CATSGQSYGYTF.

This rearrangement joins TRBV19 to TRBJ2-2, with 10 bases identical to TRBD2. J gave up 0 bases and V 5 bases, and 9 bases lay outside the gene matches. Germline CDR1 reads LNHDA; CDR2 reads SQIVND (reference sequence). The CDR3 has 18 amino acids. The chain's CDR3 is CASSPASGRIANTGELFF. Here the CDR3 DNA reads TGTGCCAGTAGTCCCGCTAGCGGGAGAATCGCGAACACCGGGGAGCTGTTTTTT. Filled out from reference TRBV19 and TRBJ2-2, the complete variable domain reads DGGITQSPKYLFRKEGQNVTLSCEQNLNHDAMYWYRQDPGQGLRLIYYSQIVNDFQKGDIAEGYSVSREKKESFPLTVTSAQKNPTAFYLCASSPASGRIANTGELFFGEGSRLTVL.

The rearrangement links TRBV11-1 to TRBJ2-7; 10 nucleotides line up with TRBD1. This CDR3 is 15 amino acids long. With 5 bases clipped from V and 3 bases from J, the junction kept 7 bases outside the gene matches. CDR1 and CDR2 from the germline V gene are SGHAT and FQDESV (reference sequence). DNA for the CDR3: TGTGCCAGCAGCCTAATCCGGGACAGGGGCTACGAGCAGTACTTC. Protein sequence: CASSLIRDRGYEQYF.

This chain links TRBV5-1 with TRBJ2-1, with 9 bases fitting TRBD1. The ends lost 0 bases at V and 8 bases at J; junction bases unmatched: 9. The germline V gene encodes CDR1 SGHRS and CDR2 YFSETQ. The CDR3 contains 16 residues. As DNA, the CDR3 is TGCGCCAGCAGCTTGGCAACCCGGACAGGGGACCATGAGCAGTTCTTC. Translation gives CASSLATRTGDHEQFF.

The chain recombines TRBV4-1 with TRBJ1-1; D is undetermined. The V gene's germline CDR1 is MGHRA and CDR2 YSYEKL. The CDR3 length is 15 residues. V was cut by 8 bases and J by 2 bases, with 18 bases left in between. The CDR3 DNA reads TGCGCCAGCGGTCGAGGAAGGGCGCTTAACACTGAAGCTTTCTTT. Protein sequence: CASGRGRALNTEAFF.

The rearrangement uses TRBV7-2 and TRBJ2-4; D is possibly TRBD1 (6 bases). The CDR3 spans 12 residues. V dropped 1 base and J dropped 8 bases, with 6 bases sitting between them. The germline V gene encodes CDR1 SGHTA and CDR2 FQGNSA. The chain's CDR3 is CASSLGTDIQYF. CDR3 bases: TGTGCCAGCAGCTTAGGGACAGACATTCAGTACTTC.

This chain uses TRBV19 with TRBJ1-4, with a possible D match to TRBD1 (5 bases). This CDR3 has 16 residues. Germline V gene sequence: CDR1 LNHDA, CDR2 SQIVND (reference sequence). With 4 bases removed from V and 7 bases from J, the gap between germline ends came to 19 bases. CDR3 sequence: CASSSWTVRGGEKLFF. DNA of the CDR3: TGTGCCAGTAGTAGCTGGACCGTCCGCGGGGGTGAAAAACTGTTTTTT.

Only one count was recorded for this clone. The chain uses TRBV19 and TRBJ2-5; 10 positions agree with TRBD2. With 5 bases clipped from V and 4 bases from J, the junction kept 13 bases outside the gene matches. The CDR3 consists of 17 residues. Germline lookup yields CDR1 LNHDA and CDR2 SQIVND (reference sequence). The chain's CDR3 is CASSRAGKREGRETQYF. The CDR3 DNA reads TGTGCCAGTAGTCGGGCGGGCAAGCGGGAGGGCCGAGAGACCCAGTACTTC.

The V call is TRBV5-1, the J call TRBJ1-2; possibly TRBD1 for D (5 bases). V lost 5 bases and J 3 bases, leaving 11 bases between the germline ends. Germline V gene sequence: CDR1 SGHRS, CDR2 YFSETQ. This CDR3 comprises 13 residues. The chain's CDR3 is CASRDTFDYGYTF. CDR3 coding DNA: TGCGCCAGCAGGGACACCTTCGACTATGGCTACACCTTC.

The chain carries TRBV24-1 and TRBJ1-2; 7 bases map to TRBD1. The CDR3 covers 15 residues. Trimming at V came to 3 bases and at J to 8 bases, leaving 11 bases not matched to a gene. Germline V gene lookup returns CDR1 KGHDR and CDR2 SFDVKD. The DNA of the CDR3 is TGTGCCACCAGTGATACGGACAGGACCCCTCCGGGCTACACCTTC. It is translated as CATSDTDRTPPGYTF.

The V call is TRBV24-1, the J call TRBJ2-3; D unresolved. V was shortened by 3 bases and J by 2 bases, with 5 bases between the two germline ends. The CDR3 covers 13 residues. Germline values: CDR1 KGHDR, CDR2 SFDVKD. CDR3 region: CATSDTVTDTQYF. The CDR3 DNA reads TGTGCCACCAGTGATACCGTCACAGATACGCAGTATTTT.